Shown below are 12 T cell receptor beta chains from a single sample sequenced in a study of T cell changes during pregnancy in multiple sclerosis. Sequenced by immunoSEQ multiplex PCR; TCRdb stores in-frame clones only, minus some. The table includes some 40,000 clones, just over 90% detected once. The sample here was CD4+ T cells from peripheral blood mononuclear cells, taken in the third trimester of pregnancy. The receptors were sampled from a female donor with multiple sclerosis, enrolled in a pregnancy study.

This sequence joins TRBV5-1 and TRBJ2-2; D unclear. Trimming removed 4 bases at V and 5 bases at J, with 9 bases between. Looked up from germline, CDR1 is SGHRS and CDR2 is YFSETQ. This CDR3 has 13 amino acids. In nucleotides, the CDR3 is TGCGCCAGCAGCGCCGGGTTTACCGGGGAGCTGTTTTTT. Amino acids: CASSAGFTGELFF.

The J gene is TRBJ2-7, the V gene TRBV4-1, with 8 bases fitting TRBD1. The CDR3 covers 15 residues. CDR1 and CDR2 (germline): MGHRA, YSYEKL. Trimming cost V 0 bases and J 4 bases; bases outside gene matches: 5. In nucleotides, the CDR3 is TGCGCCAGCAGCCAAGATACAGGGGGGATATACGAGCAGTACTTC. Translating it yields CASSQDTGGIYEQYF.

The chain uses TRBV19 and TRBJ1-5, with a possible D match to TRBD1 (5 bases). Per germline, CDR1 LNHDA and CDR2 SQIVND (reference sequence). This CDR3 comprises 14 residues. The V end was cut by 6 bases, the J end by 6 bases, with 15 bases between. The CDR3 region has the DNA TGTGCCAGTAGCTTTGGGGGGGGGAGTCAGCCCCAGCATTTT. As protein: CASSFGGGSQPQHF.

The chain joins TRBV27 to TRBJ1-2; 9 positions agree with TRBD1. V was clipped by 6 bases and J by 6 bases; unmatched bases: 5. The V gene's germline CDR1 is MNHEY and CDR2 SMNVEV (reference sequence). The CDR3 has 13 amino acids. The CDR3 spells CASRTRTGDGYTF. CDR3 sequence (DNA): TGTGCCAGCAGGACCCGGACAGGGGATGGCTACACCTTC.

The rearrangement joins TRBV6-5 to TRBJ1-5; weak D call: TRBD1 (6 bases). The V end lost 10 bases, the J end lost 2 bases, and 15 bases lay between the germline ends. The CDR3 consists of 14 residues. CDR1 is MNHEY and CDR2 is SVGAGI in the germline V gene. The CDR3 bases are TGTGCCACTCGGGGGGAGGGGGGCAATCAGCCCCAGCATTTT. This sequence encodes CATRGEGGNQPQHF.

The V and J genes are TRBV19 and TRBJ1-5; 10 nucleotides line up with TRBD1. The CDR3 contains 13 residues. V shed 8 bases, J shed 4 bases, and the junction held 2 bases outside the gene matches. Germline V gene lookup returns CDR1 LNHDA and CDR2 SQIVND (reference sequence). DNA of the CDR3: TGTGCCAGTTGGGACAGGGGAAATCAGCCCCAGCATTTT. Amino acid sequence: CASWDRGNQPQHF. Full variable domain (missing parts from reference TRBV19 and TRBJ1-5): DGGITQSPKYLFRKEGQNVTLSCEQNLNHDAMYWYRQDPGQGLRLIYYSQIVNDFQKGDIAEGYSVSREKKESFPLTVTSAQKNPTAFYLCASWDRGNQPQHFGDGTRLSIL.

The chain is built from TRBV5-4 and TRBJ1-1; perhaps TRBD1 as D (5 bases). Germline CDR1 SGHNT, CDR2 YYREEE (reference sequence). The CDR3 is 14 residues long. Deletions cut 0 bases from V and 5 bases from J, with 11 bases between. The CDR3 region is CASSLAGGGTEAFF. The DNA of the CDR3 is TGTGCCAGCAGCTTGGCCGGGGGAGGTACTGAAGCTTTCTTT.

The chain links TRBV7-9 to TRBJ1-5, with 8 nucleotides matching TRBD1. Germline CDR1 is SEHNR and CDR2 is FQNEAQ (reference sequence). This CDR3 has 16 amino acids. V dropped 1 base and J dropped 7; count of bases not matched to a gene: 9. CDR3 protein: CASSLVVGTGQQPQHF. CDR3 nucleotide sequence: TGTGCCAGCAGCTTAGTCGTGGGGACAGGTCAGCAGCCCCAGCATTTT.

V gene TRBV5-6 combines with J gene TRBJ2-1; TRBD2 agrees at 16 bases. The CDR3 extends over 19 amino acids. V trimming: 3 bases; J trimming: 1 base; junction bases outside the gene matches: 7. The germline V gene has CDR1 SGHDT and CDR2 YYEEEE. CDR3: CASSSGLAGGKVSYNEQFF. For the CDR3, the DNA is TGTGCCAGCAGCTCGGGACTAGCGGGAGGGAAGGTTTCCTACAATGAGCAGTTCTTC.

The chain couples TRBV2 to TRBJ1-4; D is perhaps TRBD1 (5 bases). V was shortened by 1 base and J by 9 bases, with 12 bases between the two germline ends. The CDR3 is made up of 14 amino acids. The germline gives CDR1 SNHLY, CDR2 FYNNEI. The CDR3 DNA is TGTGCCAGCAGTGAAGGCGTCAGGGTGAAAAAACTGTTTTTT. Its protein is CASSEGVRVKKLFF.

This clone was observed once. The chain combines TRBV28 with TRBJ2-1; D possibly corresponds to TRBD2 (5 bases). Germline values: CDR1 MDHEN, CDR2 SYDVKM. The CDR3 is 16 residues long. V was shortened by 2 bases and J by 0 bases, with 11 bases between the two germline ends. The CDR3 sequence: CASSLEGKSSYNEQFF. The CDR3 DNA follows: TGTGCCAGCAGTTTAGAGGGAAAGAGCTCCTACAATGAGCAGTTCTTC.

V usage is TRBV7-9 and J usage is TRBJ1-5; no clear D. The CDR3 extends over 15 amino acids. From germline, CDR1 is SEHNR and CDR2 FQNEAQ (reference sequence). V lost 0 bases and J 5 bases, leaving 11 bases between the germline ends. The CDR3 region is CASSLAAGWDQPQHF. The CDR3 region has the DNA TGTGCCAGCAGCTTAGCGGCGGGATGGGATCAGCCCCAGCATTTT.